This TCR beta chain is drawn from a study of blood T cell repertoires in COVID-19. The V and J ends lost 4 bases and 3 bases, in that order; junction bases with no gene match: 21. CDR1 SGHTS and CDR2 YDEGEE come from the germline V gene. CDR3 length: 20 residues. Sequencing used immunoSEQ multiplex PCR; TCRdb keeps in-frame clones, though not all of them. The table lists 100,000 to 150,000 clones, around nine tenths of them singletons. The chain is built from TRBV5-8 and TRBJ1-2, with 10 bases lining up with TRBD1. The sequence was collected from a woman between 50 and 59 years old with acute or convalescent COVID-19. The sample taken for sequencing was peripheral blood. Here the CDR3 reads CASSPPTADRGIFWDYGYTF. The CDR3 nucleotides read TGTGCCAGCAGCCCCCCTACCGCGGACAGGGGGATATTTTGGGACTATGGCTACACCTTC.